A selection of T cell receptor beta chains follows, all from one sample in a study of cytomegalovirus exposure and HLA in healthy donors. Using immunoSEQ multiplex PCR, the repertoire was profiled, and TCRdb retains in-frame clones only, with some absent. The sample holds some 180,000 clones, more than 75% seen once. The sample was PBMCs. These receptor sequences come from a man aged 40-50 years in good health and CMV-seronegative. Each CDR3 is given without its conserved first and last residue. The order of the fields is CDR3 protein, V gene.

ASSPGLAGYEQY | TRBV11-2
ASSFGGGGNEQY | TRBV7-3
ASSQESGSSYNEQF | TRBV7-4
ASSPLGQNYGYT | TRBV27
ASSYHLAGASYEQY | TRBV6-5
ASSKLMGARQPQH | TRBV21-1
ASSLQGTSNQPQH | TRBV6-5
ASSSGGSYNSPLH | TRBV28
ASSPQGARHTGELF | TRBV14
ASSLSGGTDTQY | TRBV7-2
ASSLVETGSYGYT | TRBV5-1
ASSHGLENIQY | TRBV4-2
ASSLEGAQPQH | TRBV7-9
ASSVWGGAGEQY | TRBV9
ASSLELAGDTQY | TRBV5-8
ASSFAAGGPYEQY | TRBV11-3
ASSDFNQPQH | TRBV28
ASSPSRRSTEAF | TRBV7-2
ASSATSGVLWGQF | TRBV5-1
ASSLTSGQANTEAF | TRBV7-3
ASSLGPPSEQF | TRBV5-5
ASSLTPEQSPSGNTIY | TRBV18
ASSLLAGAGNEQF | TRBV6-5
ASSLGQGVVY | TRBV28
ASSDPPREAF | TRBV2
ASSFNRGYEQY | TRBV27
AERGPYGYT | TRBV28
ASSFRSGDRAY | TRBV11-3
ASSRGTSSNQPQH | TRBV21-1
ASSGGTSGVTGELF | TRBV6-1
ASTQDRGRFGNTEAF | TRBV6-9
SVLERGGLDEQF | TRBV29-1
AWSVGGEKLF | TRBV30
ASRPTATGSNEQF | TRBV11-2
ASSATGFNSPLH | TRBV11-2
ASSLAVGGARETQY | TRBV5-1
ASSLDRVNTEAF | TRBV6-6
ASSDSSLAGRETQY | TRBV7-6
ASTPGTSGIKQY | TRBV28
ASTGGASSYNEQF | TRBV7-9
ASSSGTLRTYT | TRBV7-2
ASSLGSGRADNEQF | TRBV7-9
ASSLESRNTGELF | TRBV7-9
ASSRTFGNQPQH | TRBV4-3
ASSLFAGYGEAF | TRBV5-4
ASKMTQNTEAF | TRBV6-5
ASSVHLLAGVQETQY | TRBV25-1
ASSLGPAGETGELF | TRBV5-1
ASSQVLGDSYEQY | TRBV4-3
ASSLGQSRYT | TRBV5-6
ASTPTGFNSPLH | TRBV6-5
ASVKRERETQY | TRBV7-3
ASSAPRVEARDTGELF | TRBV7-9
ASSLGGLNTEAF | TRBV7-3
ASSLRQEDTIY | TRBV5-4
ASSFRSGGVEKLF | TRBV28